This TCR beta chain was recovered during a study of CD8+ T cells in alopecia areata (dated by TCRdb to 2016 to 2018). Regarding the study in general: The treated patients took part in an open-label pilot trial in which moderate-to-severe alopecia areata was treated with oral tofacitinib at 5 to 10 mg twice daily. immunoSEQ multiplex PCR using 35 Vbeta forward primers and 13 Jbeta reverse primers was used to amplify TCRbeta CDR3 regions. High-throughput TCRbeta sequencing was used to examine T cell clonal expansion in alopecia areata in both the C3H/HeJ mouse model and human patients. In humans, TCRbeta sequencing was performed on scalp tissue and on sorted CD4+ and CD8+ peripheral blood T cells from healthy controls and from patients with patchy or totalis/universalis alopecia areata. Patients stayed on tofacitinib for 6 to 18 months and then had 6 months of follow-up off drug so that delayed response and recurrence could be assessed. Patients on tofacitinib were biopsied at baseline and after 4 and 24 weeks of treatment, and several of the patients also had a later scalp biopsy. Clonality in the scalp was compared among normal scalp (n=4), patchy alopecia areata scalp (n=8), and alopecia totalis/universalis scalp (n=8). RNA came from the PAXgene miRNA kit for fixed scalp, the miRNeasy kit for PBMCs, and the RNeasy kit for mouse skin.

For this clone: This receptor's antigen is unknown. Base-call qualities are not available, and no considerably larger clone is one nucleotide away.

Receptor libraries were prepared by the immunoSEQ multiplex PCR assay. To provide template for TCR sequencing, every sample had RNA extracted and reverse transcribed into cDNA. First-strand cDNA was synthesized with SuperScript III using a 2:1 mix of oligo-dT and random hexamers. A synthetic immune receptor repertoire was used to assess amplification bias, and residual bias was removed computationally. For the original study's pipeline: Raw reads were preprocessed to remove errors, and CDR3 was defined according to IMGT conventions as the region from the conserved cysteine to phenylalanine. To get clonality, Shannon entropy was normalized by log2 of the number of productive unique TCRs and the result was subtracted from 1. Whether scalp clones were CD4 or CD8 was inferred by matching scalp TCRbeta sequences against CD4 and CD8 repertoires sorted from blood. In its TCRdb copy, this immuneACCESS table keeps in-frame sequences only and misses some clones. Where compared with another copy, unresolved V genes explain less than half of these, and the others have no known cause. The V and J calls and the clone size are those of that table, but D and trimming were determined from the DNA. The sample yields 61,000 or so clones; around 96% were counted once. Clones ranked in the top ten supply around a quarter of the sample.

What the authors observed across the whole study: Shared TCR sequences between patients were less evident than in mice, which may be partly attributable to HLA diversity in the patient population. Higher clonality and more expanded CD8+ clones were observed in lesional scalp than in normal scalp, particularly in alopecia totalis/universalis, a finding suggestive of antigenic drive. Unlike mouse skin, which is dominated by gammadelta T cells, normal human skin has resident alphabeta T cells that are also sequenced, and this complicates analysis of the scalp TCR repertoire.

V is cut back by 4 bases and J by 1 base, with 9 bases in the junction unmatched. CDR1 and CDR2, looked up from the germline V gene (reference sequence), are SGHNT and YYREEE. From cysteine to phenylalanine, the CDR3 is 17 amino acids long. Only CDR3 DNA remains: 51 bases, in frame from the first base. The time point label corresponds to: baseline before oral tofacitinib. Lesional scalp punch biopsies and peripheral blood were obtained from alopecia areata patients. PBMCs were isolated by density centrifugation and stained for CD3, CD4 and CD8, after which CD4+ and CD8+ T cells were sorted on a FACSAria.

The source material was CD8+ T cells sorted from blood, sampled at week 0. This chain is built from TRBV5-4 and TRBJ2-5; 11 central bases correspond to TRBD2. The receptor was derived from a human donor with alopecia areata. The CDR3 amino acid sequence is: CASSQRLAGIFQETQYF. The base sequence is TGTGCCAGCAGCCAAAGACTAGCGGGGATTTTCCAAGAGACCCAGTACTTC.